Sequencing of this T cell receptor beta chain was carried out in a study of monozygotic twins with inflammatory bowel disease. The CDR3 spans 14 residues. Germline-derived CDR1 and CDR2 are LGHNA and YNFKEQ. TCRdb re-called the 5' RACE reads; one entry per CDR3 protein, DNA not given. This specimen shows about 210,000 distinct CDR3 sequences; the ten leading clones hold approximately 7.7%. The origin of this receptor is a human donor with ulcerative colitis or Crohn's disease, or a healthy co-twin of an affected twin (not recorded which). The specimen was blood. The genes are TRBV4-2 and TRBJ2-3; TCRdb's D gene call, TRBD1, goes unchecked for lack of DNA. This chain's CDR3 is CASSPKTGPDTQYF.